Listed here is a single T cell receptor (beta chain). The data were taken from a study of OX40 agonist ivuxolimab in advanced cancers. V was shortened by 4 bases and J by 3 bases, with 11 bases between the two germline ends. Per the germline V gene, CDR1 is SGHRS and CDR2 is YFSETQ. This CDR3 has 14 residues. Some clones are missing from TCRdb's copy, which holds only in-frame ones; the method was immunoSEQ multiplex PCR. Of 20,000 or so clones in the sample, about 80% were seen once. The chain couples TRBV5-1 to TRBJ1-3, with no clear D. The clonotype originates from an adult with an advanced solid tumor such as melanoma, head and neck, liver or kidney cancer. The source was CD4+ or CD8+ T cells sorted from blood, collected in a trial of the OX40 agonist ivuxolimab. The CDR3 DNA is TGCGCCAGCAGCGGCCAGGACTTTGGAAACACCATATATTTT. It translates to CASSGQDFGNTIYF. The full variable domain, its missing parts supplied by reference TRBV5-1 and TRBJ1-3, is KAGVTQTPRYLIKTRGQQVTLSCSPISGHRSVSWYQQTPGQGLQFLFEYFSETQRNKGNFPGRFSGRQFSNSRSEMNVSTLELGDSALYLCASSGQDFGNTIYFGEGSWLTVV.